The rows below give T cell receptor beta chains drawn from one sample of a study of T cells after yellow fever vaccination. In TCRdb, the 5' RACE reads were re-called with MiXCR into one record per CDR3 protein. The top ten hold about 22% of the sample, which has hundreds of thousands of distinct CDR3 sequences, 4.1% seen once. The sequencing here drew on PBMCs, taken 5 days after the yellow fever booster vaccination. The receptor set was obtained from a man in his late teens or twenties who received the YFV17D yellow fever vaccine. CDR3s include the opening cysteine and the closing phenylalanine or tryptophan. The order of the fields is J gene, CDR3 length, D gene, clone size, V gene, CDR3 protein, CDR3 DNA. A D gene is named only where the DNA matches it firmly. Not all rows give a size; the values are once, few, many and, for expanded clones, a class.

>TRBJ2-3|16|TRBD2|many|TRBV6-4
CASSDGVGGAPDTQYF
TGTGCCAGCAGTGACGGGGTCGGGGGGGCCCCAGATACGCAGTATTTT
>TRBJ1-4|13|NA|NA|TRBV19
CASRSRDFEKLFF
TGTGCCAGTAGGAGCAGGGATTTCGAAAAACTGTTTTTT
>TRBJ1-1|15|NA|few|TRBV28
CASSRREEENTEAFF
TGTGCCAGCAGTAGGCGGGAGGAGGAGAACACTGAAGCTTTCTTT
>TRBJ1-4|13|NA|NA|TRBV7-9
CASIGGPNEKLFF
TGTGCCAGCATCGGGGGCCCTAATGAAAAACTGTTTTTT
>TRBJ2-3|15|NA|many|TRBV5-1
CASSTTPLGADTQYF
TGCGCCAGCAGTACGACTCCGTTGGGCGCAGATACGCAGTATTTT
>TRBJ2-2|16|NA|few|TRBV7-9
CASSLARSGGTGELFF
TGTGCCAGCAGCTTAGCGCGGTCCGGTGGCACCGGGGAGCTGTTTTTT
>TRBJ2-2|15|NA|NA|TRBV7-7
CASSPRGPRTGELFF
TGTGCCAGCAGTCCCAGGGGCCCCAGGACCGGGGAGCTGTTTTTT
>TRBJ2-3|16|TRBD2|NA|TRBV4-2
CASSPGAGGSTDTQYF
TGTGCCAGCAGCCCTGGGGCGGGGGGCAGCACAGATACGCAGTATTTT
>TRBJ2-1|14|NA|many|TRBV6-2/TRBV6-3
CASSYSSGYNEQFF
TGTGCCAGCAGTTACTCGAGTGGGTACAATGAGCAGTTCTTC
>TRBJ2-1|10|NA|many|TRBV6-2/TRBV6-3
CASRGAQQFF
TGTGCCAGCAGGGGAGCCCAGCAGTTCTTC
>TRBJ1-3|13|NA|NA|TRBV7-2
CASSPDRGNTIYF
TGTGCCAGCAGCCCCGACAGGGGAAACACCATATATTTT
>TRBJ2-3|17|NA|few|TRBV9
CASSLSVGGWSGDTQYF
TGTGCCAGCAGCCTCAGCGTGGGGGGCTGGAGTGGAGATACGCAGTATTTT
>TRBJ1-2|12|NA|NA|TRBV5-5
CASSLDIYGYTF
TGTGCCAGCAGCTTGGACATTTATGGCTACACCTTC
>TRBJ1-2|13|NA|NA|TRBV12-3/TRBV12-4
CASQPTGRYGYTF
TGTGCCAGCCAACCGACGGGACGCTATGGCTACACCTTC
>TRBJ1-6|14|TRBD1|many|TRBV7-2
CASSLGHRGPPLHF
TGTGCCAGCAGCTTAGGTCACAGGGGCCCACCCCTCCACTTT
>TRBJ2-3|17|TRBD2|few|TRBV7-9
CASSLRTSGGIEDTQYF
TGTGCCAGCAGCCTCCGGACTAGCGGGGGGATAGAAGATACGCAGTATTTT
>TRBJ1-5|12|NA|many|TRBV15
CATSIQDQPQHF
TGTGCCACCAGCATTCAGGATCAGCCCCAGCATTTT
>TRBJ1-4|17|TRBD1|NA|TRBV20-1
CSARGAGNRGLSEKLFF
TGCAGTGCTAGAGGTGCCGGGAACAGGGGGCTTAGCGAAAAACTGTTTTTT
>TRBJ2-7|15|NA|many|TRBV27
CASSLAWEASYEQYF
TGTGCCAGCAGTTTGGCCTGGGAGGCATCCTACGAGCAGTACTTC
>TRBJ2-1|17|TRBD2|NA|TRBV24-1
CATSDPDGGGARNEQFF
TGTGCCACCAGTGATCCTGACGGGGGGGGGGCCCGGAATGAGCAGTTCTTC
>TRBJ1-1|14|NA|few|TRBV29-1
CSVEAPAGNTEAFF
TGCAGCGTGGAAGCCCCCGCGGGGAACACTGAAGCTTTCTTT
>TRBJ2-5|14|NA|few|TRBV5-6
CASSLWTVSGTQYF
TGTGCCAGCAGCCTATGGACAGTCTCCGGGACCCAGTACTTC
>TRBJ1-2|14|NA|many|TRBV6-5
CASSSGTVNYGYTF
TGTGCCAGCAGTTCCGGGACTGTAAACTATGGCTACACCTTC
>TRBJ1-1|14|NA|few|TRBV29-1
CSADRAAMNTEAFF
TGCAGCGCCGACCGGGCAGCTATGAACACTGAAGCTTTCTTT
>TRBJ1-1|14|NA|many|TRBV5-1
CASSLEATNTEAFF
TGCGCCAGCAGCTTGGAGGCGACGAACACTGAAGCTTTCTTT
>TRBJ2-1|15|NA|NA|TRBV7-2
CASSLVGVVYNEQFF
TGTGCCAGCAGCTTAGTTGGGGTGGTCTACAATGAGCAGTTCTTC
>TRBJ1-3|18|NA|few|TRBV12-5
CASGLVPDTPSSGNTIYF
TGTGCTAGTGGTTTGGTACCCGACACCCCAAGCTCTGGAAACACCATATATTTT